The text below deals with one T cell receptor beta chain. Method: immunoSEQ multiplex PCR; TCRdb's copy keeps in-frame clones and lacks some. The profile covers some 100,000 clones, with about 86% appearing a single time and approximately 15% taken by the ten largest. The data derive from a study of T cell responses to AZD1222 COVID-19 vaccine. V lost 4 bases and J 3 bases, leaving 9 bases between the germline ends. CDR3 length equals 13 residues. Germline CDR1 is SEHNR and CDR2 is FQNEAQ (reference sequence). The chain has TRBV7-9 and TRBJ1-1; D not resolved. The material was peripheral blood, obtained 28 days after the second AZD1222 dose. The sequence was collected from an adult who received the AZD1222 COVID-19 vaccine. The CDR3 region is CASSSQVDTEAFF. The CDR3 coding sequence is TGTGCCAGCAGCTCCCAAGTAGACACTGAAGCTTTCTTT.